These 26 T cell receptor beta chains were all obtained from the same sample, sequenced in a study of post-analysis software for immune sequencing data. Points from the study as a whole: Patients carried roughly 5 TRBV segments more frequently than controls did, and TRBV5-6, TRBV5-1 and TRBV20-1 were among them.

The TCR beta cDNA libraries contained unique molecular identifiers. TCRdb re-analysed the PCR reads in MiXCR, keeping a single row per CDR3 protein. The sample carries roughly 400,000 distinct CDR3 sequences, roughly 38% recorded once. Their specific antigens are unknown. Input material: blood. These receptors were collected from a girl aged 2-10 years with multiple sclerosis.

This rearrangement joins TRBV18 to TRBJ2-2; 11 positions agree with TRBD1. Trimming at V came to 3 bases and at J to 3 bases, leaving 3 bases not matched to a gene. Germline assignment: CDR1 KGHSH and CDR2 LQKENI. The CDR3 is 16 residues long. The CDR3 DNA reads TGTGCCAGCTCACCGATGGGACAGGGGGACACCGGGGAGCTGTTTTTT. Protein sequence: CASSPMGQGDTGELFF.

The genes are TRBV7-2 and TRBJ2-3; 11 nucleotides align to TRBD2. Germline values: CDR1 SGHTA, CDR2 FQGNSA. V trimming: 5 bases; J trimming: 4 bases; junction bases outside the gene matches: 5. This CDR3 spans 15 amino acids. The CDR3 sequence is CASSPSGRSADTQYF. DNA for the CDR3: TGTGCCAGCAGCCCTAGCGGGAGGAGCGCAGATACGCAGTATTTT. Drawing the rest from reference TRBV7-2 and TRBJ2-3, the complete variable domain is GAGVSQSPSNKVTEKGKDVELRCDPISGHTALYWYRQSLGQGLEFLIYFQGNSAPDKSGLPSDRFSAERTGGSVSTLTIQRTQQEDSAVYLCASSPSGRSADTQYFGPGTRLTVL.

The chain joins TRBV28 to TRBJ2-7, with 10 bases aligning to TRBD2. The J call is doubtful: the DNA matches TRBJ2-1 better. Germline CDR1 is MDHEN and CDR2 is SYDVKM. The CDR3 sequence is 14 residues long. This CDR3 reads CASRLSGRVDEQFF. CDR3 bases: TGTGCCAGCAGGTTAAGCGGGAGGGTAGATGAGCAGTTCTTC.

The chain recombines TRBV7-9 with TRBJ2-7; 7 bases agree with TRBD1. CDR3 size: 14 residues. CDR1 SEHNR and CDR2 FQNEAQ come from the germline V gene (reference sequence). J lost 2 bases, V lost 5 bases, and 6 bases had no gene match. CDR3 bases: TGTGCCAGCAGCGCCCGACAGGGCCCCTACGAGCAGTACTTC. Its translation: CASSARQGPYEQYF. The full variable domain, completed using reference TRBV7-9 and TRBJ2-7, is DTGVSQNPRHKITKRGQNVTFRCDPISEHNRLYWYRQTLGQGPEFLTYFQNEAQLEKSRLLSDRFSAERPKGSFSTLEIQRTEQGDSAMYLCASSARQGPYEQYFGPGTRLTVT.

The V gene is TRBV11-2, the J gene TRBJ2-3; 7 bases map to TRBD2. The CDR3 loop spans 16 amino acids. The trim removed 4 bases at V and 3 bases at J, leaving 10 bases unmatched. CDR1 and CDR2 from the germline V gene are SGHAT and FQNNGV. CDR3 sequence: CASSSRRAGRTDTQYF. CDR3 DNA: TGTGCCAGCAGCTCCCGACGAGCGGGAAGGACAGATACGCAGTATTTT.

The V gene is TRBV20-1, the J gene TRBJ2-1, with 9 bases identical to TRBD2. Unmatched junction bases numbered 10, after V lost 1 base and J lost 6 bases. Per germline, CDR1 DFQATT and CDR2 SNEGSKA (reference sequence). This CDR3 is 16 amino acids long. CDR3 in amino acids: CSARGRTSGPLNEQFF. The CDR3 DNA reads TGCAGTGCTAGAGGCCGAACTAGCGGGCCCCTCAATGAGCAGTTCTTC.

The chain has TRBV5-6 and TRBJ2-6; TRBD2 aligns across 8 bases. This CDR3 comprises 18 residues. CDR1 and CDR2 from the germline V gene are SGHDT and YYEEEE. V dropped 0 bases and J dropped 1; count of bases not matched to a gene: 6. CDR3 sequence reads: CASSLAEREFSGANVLTF. The CDR3 nucleotides are TGTGCCAGCAGCTTGGCCGAGCGGGAGTTTTCTGGGGCCAACGTCCTGACTTTC.

The V gene is TRBV20-1, the J gene TRBJ2-1, with 9 bases aligning to TRBD2. Losses at the gene ends were 1 base for V and 3 bases for J; bases not matched to a gene: 4. The CDR3 is 15 residues long. Germline V gene sequence: CDR1 DFQATT, CDR2 SNEGSKA (reference sequence). The CDR3 here is CSARVLAGNYNEQFF. The CDR3 bases are TGCAGTGCTAGAGTTCTAGCGGGAAACTACAATGAGCAGTTCTTC.

This clonotype was counted ten times or more. The chain joins TRBV4-1 to TRBJ2-7; D is possibly TRBD2 (6 bases). The CDR3 is 15 residues long. Germline lookup yields CDR1 MGHRA and CDR2 YSYEKL. The germline V and J ends were trimmed by 1 base and 7 bases, with 17 bases remaining between them. As DNA, the CDR3 is TGCGCCAGCAGCCAAGGAGACGGAGGGAACAGGGAGCAGTACTTC. Amino acid sequence: CASSQGDGGNREQYF.

This clonotype has just a few counts. V gene TRBV12-3 or TRBV12-4 combines with J gene TRBJ1-5, with a possible D match to TRBD1 (6 bases). Deletions cut 6 bases from V and 0 bases from J, with 18 bases between. This CDR3 is built from 17 residues. The CDR3: CASSRQETPYSNQPQHF. The CDR3 DNA reads as TGTGCCAGCAGCCGACAGGAGACACCCTATAGCAATCAGCCCCAGCATTTT.

The sample holds a few counts of this clonotype. The J gene is TRBJ2-1, the V gene TRBV5-1; 8 bases line up with TRBD1. The CDR3 has 15 residues. V was clipped by 4 bases and J by 7 bases; unmatched bases: 10. Germline CDR1 reads SGHRS; CDR2 reads YFSETQ. In DNA, the CDR3 is TGCGCCAGCAGCACGCAGGGGGCTGAGGTAAATGAGCAGTTCTTC. Translating it yields CASSTQGAEVNEQFF.

This clonotype was counted between two and nine times. The genes are TRBV13 and TRBJ2-1, with D hard to call. The CDR3 runs 15 residues. Germline assignment: CDR1 PRHDT and CDR2 FYEKMQ (reference sequence). The V end lost 0 bases, the J end lost 6 bases, and 12 bases lay between the germline ends. CDR3: CASSLGARSGNEQFF. The CDR3 DNA follows: TGTGCCAGCAGCTTAGGGGCCAGGTCGGGCAATGAGCAGTTCTTC.

This clonotype has more than one count but fewer than ten. V gene TRBV7-2 combines with J gene TRBJ2-7; D could derive from TRBD1 or TRBD2 (5 bases each). V lost 5 bases, J lost 0 bases, and 26 bases lay in between. CDR3 length: 19 amino acids. The germline gives CDR1 SGHTA, CDR2 FQGNSA. The CDR3, as DNA: TGTGCCAGCAGCCCACGTGGAGGCAGGGCACGTCCACCCTCCTACGAGCAGTACTTC. This encodes CASSPRGGRARPPSYEQYF.

In its sample, this clonotype was seen a few times. V and J are TRBV6-5 and TRBJ2-7; a weak D match, TRBD1 (5 bases). V shed 6 bases and J shed 0 bases, with 18 bases lying between them. Germline CDR1 and CDR2: MNHEY and SVGAGI. This CDR3 contains 16 residues. CDR3 sequence reads: CASSSPATENSYEQYF. As DNA, the CDR3 is TGTGCCAGCAGCTCCCCCGCGACAGAGAACTCCTACGAGCAGTACTTC.

This clonotype has only a few counts. V usage is TRBV28 and J usage is TRBJ2-7; D gene uncertain. Trimming took off 7 bases at V and 0 bases at J, with 7 bases between the two ends. The CDR3 has 12 amino acids. Germline V CDR1 and CDR2: MDHEN, SYDVKM. DNA of the CDR3: TGTGCCAGCAATGGGAACTCCTACGAGCAGTACTTC. Its translation: CASNGNSYEQYF.

The V and J genes are TRBV12-3 or TRBV12-4 and TRBJ1-2; 7 bases are shared with TRBD1. With 4 bases clipped from V and 6 bases from J, the junction kept 5 bases outside the gene matches. This CDR3 spans 13 amino acids. CDR3 residues: CASSSTGVNGYTF. The CDR3 DNA is TGTGCCAGCAGTTCTACAGGGGTTAATGGCTACACCTTC.

The chain joins TRBV7-3 to TRBJ2-1, with TRBD1 identical over 9 bases. The CDR3 loop spans 13 amino acids. CDR1 SGHTA and CDR2 FQGTGA come from the germline V gene. After removal of 9 bases from V and 8 bases from J, the junction contained 8 bases not matched to a gene. The CDR3 sequence: CASQQGANDEQFF. The CDR3 nucleotides are TGTGCCAGTCAACAGGGGGCTAACGATGAGCAGTTCTTC.

This clonotype was seen a handful of times. This chain links TRBV10-3 with TRBJ2-1; 15 bases agree with TRBD2. In germline, CDR1 is ENHRY, CDR2 SYGVKD. Unmatched junction bases numbered 1, after V lost 5 bases and J lost 8 bases. The CDR3 extends over 14 amino acids. CDR3 sequence (DNA): TGTGCCATCAGTTGGACTAGCGGGAGGGATGAGCAGTTCTTC. Its protein product is CAISWTSGRDEQFF.

CDR3 in amino acids: CASSLVPFRTDTQYF. CDR3 bases: TGTGCCAGCAGCTTAGTCCCCTTCCGCACAGATACGCAGTATTTT. The chain has TRBV11-2 and TRBJ2-3; D unresolved. This CDR3 spans 15 amino acids. Looked up from germline, CDR1 is SGHAT and CDR2 is FQNNGV. Trimming took off 1 base at V and 1 base at J, with 9 bases between the two ends.

This chain joins TRBV10-3 and TRBJ1-6, with 9 bases that match TRBD1. V was pared by 6 bases and J by 8 bases, with 8 bases of the junction left unmatched. The germline V gene has CDR1 ENHRY and CDR2 SYGVKD. The CDR3 contains 15 residues. The CDR3, as DNA: TGTGCCATCAGCCTCACAGGGGGCAGCGATTCACCCCTCCACTTT. Translated, it gives CAISLTGGSDSPLHF.

This chain uses TRBV7-3 with TRBJ2-7; a weak D match, TRBD2 (5 bases). The ends were cut back, 0 bases at V and 0 bases at J, with 9 bases in the middle. Germline V CDR1 and CDR2: SGHTA, FQGTGA. The CDR3 sequence is 15 residues long. In nucleotides, the CDR3 is TGTGCCAGCAGCTTAACAGCGGAGAGCTCCTACGAGCAGTACTTC. This gives the protein CASSLTAESSYEQYF.

In its sample, this clonotype was seen once. V is TRBV9 and J is TRBJ1-1, with TRBD1 as a possible D gene (5 bases). The CDR3 runs 16 residues. The V and J ends lost 0 bases and 0 bases respectively, with 12 bases between them. Germline lookup yields CDR1 SGDLS and CDR2 YYNGEE. CDR3 DNA sequence: TGTGCCAGCAGCGTAGAGGGGATCCTGGTGAACACTGAAGCTTTCTTT. This codes for CASSVEGILVNTEAFF. Together with reference TRBV9 and TRBJ1-1, the CDR3 gives the full variable domain: DSGVTQTPKHLITATGQRVTLRCSPRSGDLSVYWYQQSLDQGLQFLIQYYNGEERAKGNILERFSAQQFPDLHSELNLSSLELGDSALYFCASSVEGILVNTEAFFGQGTRLTVV.

A few counts support this clonotype. CDR3 DNA: TGTGCCAGCAGTTCTCGAGCGGGTAGAATTCAGTACTTC. Protein: CASSSRAGRIQYF. This rearrangement joins TRBV27 to TRBJ2-4; a possible D gene is TRBD2 (6 bases). CDR1 and CDR2 from the germline V gene are MNHEY and SMNVEV (reference sequence). Deletions cut 4 bases from V and 10 bases from J, with 14 bases between. The CDR3 is 13 amino acids.

The chain employs TRBV6-6 and TRBJ2-1; perhaps TRBD1 as D (7 bases). CDR1 MNHNY and CDR2 SVGAGI come from the germline V gene (reference sequence). This CDR3 has 17 residues. V lost 3 bases to trimming and J lost 8 bases, with 23 bases between them. CDR3 sequence reads: CASSYSGGKRVIDEQFF. CDR3 nucleotide sequence: TGTGCCAGCAGTTATTCAGGGGGAAAGCGGGTAATAGATGAGCAGTTCTTC.

The chain joins TRBV29-1 to TRBJ1-2; D ambiguous. CDR3 length equals 14 residues. The germline V gene has CDR1 SQVTM and CDR2 ANQGSEA. The ends were cut back, 4 bases at V and 3 bases at J, with 15 bases in the middle. The CDR3 here is CSVVGRLSDYGYTF. The CDR3, as DNA: TGCAGCGTTGTAGGCCGATTGTCGGACTATGGCTACACCTTC.

The rearrangement joins TRBV5-4 to TRBJ2-4; D perhaps matches TRBD1 (6 bases). V was shortened by 2 bases and J by 13 bases, with 16 bases between the two germline ends. The CDR3 runs to 13 residues. Germline CDR1 SGHNT, CDR2 YYREEE (reference sequence). The CDR3 spells CASSFQGYREQYF. CDR3 DNA: TGTGCCAGCAGCTTCCAAGGGTACAGGGAGCAGTACTTC.